One and the same sample provided the 26 T cell receptor beta chains below, sequenced in a study of blood T cell repertoires in COVID-19. Clones were sequenced by immunoSEQ multiplex PCR, and TCRdb holds only the in-frame ones, with some missing. The sample records under 300,000 clones, around 81% being singletons. Sequencing input: peripheral blood. These receptors were collected from a man aged 25 to 40 who had recovered from COVID-19.

This clone turned up a few times. One end of the junction fails to match germline, which may point to a read error. This sequence joins TRBV4-1 and TRBJ2-1; 8 bases match TRBD1. The CDR3 is 13 residues long. Germline V gene lookup returns CDR1 MGHRA and CDR2 YSYEKL. Here the CDR3 reads CASTQWTGNEQFF. The DNA of the CDR3 is TGCGCCAGCACCCAATGGACAGGGAATGAGCAGTTCTTC.

The genes are TRBV7-2 and TRBJ2-1; TRBD1 is a possible D gene (5 bases). V dropped 6 bases and J dropped 0 bases, with 15 bases sitting between them. The CDR3 totals 16 residues. From germline, CDR1 is SGHTA and CDR2 FQGNSA. CDR3 in amino acids: CASRTDSRSSYNEQFF. As DNA, the CDR3 is TGTGCCAGCAGGACTGACAGCCGAAGCTCCTACAATGAGCAGTTCTTC.

The rearrangement links TRBV4-2 to TRBJ1-1; tentatively, D is TRBD1 (5 bases). V was clipped by 0 bases and J by 4 bases, with 12 bases between them. CDR1 LGHNA and CDR2 YNFKEQ come from the germline V gene. The CDR3 is 15 amino acids. The CDR3 region is CASSQDYDSFTEAFF. The CDR3 DNA reads as TGTGCCAGCAGCCAAGATTACGACAGTTTCACTGAAGCTTTCTTT.

The rearrangement joins TRBV5-4 to TRBJ1-2; a weak D match, TRBD1 (6 bases). Germline CDR1 is SGHNT and CDR2 is YYREEE (reference sequence). The CDR3 is 14 residues long. Trimming left V 1 base short and J 5 bases short, with 12 bases between. CDR3 bases: TGTGCCAGCAGCTTGCCAGGGGCGGATTATGGCTACACCTTC. It encodes CASSLPGADYGYTF.

J is TRBJ2-7 and V is TRBV5-1; TRBD2 matches at 7 bases. Germline CDR1 reads SGHRS; CDR2 reads YFSETQ. The CDR3 length is 20 residues. V gave up 0 bases and J gave up 5 bases; unmatched junction bases: 23. CDR3 coding DNA: TGCGCCAGCAGCTTGGTCGGGAACAGCGTGGCGGGACCCCGGGGGGACGAGCAGTACTTC. It specifies CASSLVGNSVAGPRGDEQYF. The full variable domain, with the rest looked up from reference TRBV5-1 and TRBJ2-7, is KAGVTQTPRYLIKTRGQQVTLSCSPISGHRSVSWYQQTPGQGLQFLFEYFSETQRNKGNFPGRFSGRQFSNSRSEMNVSTLELGDSALYLCASSLVGNSVAGPRGDEQYFGPGTRLTVT.

The chain employs TRBV6-5 and TRBJ2-7, with TRBD1 identical over 9 bases. The V segment lost 5 bases and the J segment 4 bases; nucleotides outside the gene matches: 6. The CDR3 runs 14 residues. Germline CDR1 MNHEY, CDR2 SVGAGI. The CDR3 bases are TGTGCCAGCAGTCGGACCGGGACAGGGTACGAGCAGTACTTC. It specifies CASSRTGTGYEQYF.

The chain is built from TRBV5-1 and TRBJ2-5; D is possibly TRBD2 (7 bases). Between the trimmed V and J ends, which lost 2 bases and 1 base, there was a span of 9 bases. This CDR3 spans 14 amino acids. Germline CDR1 SGHRS, CDR2 YFSETQ. CDR3 nucleotides: TGCGCCAGCAGCTTACGGGGGGCCCAAGAGACCCAGTACTTC. Its translation: CASSLRGAQETQYF.

The chain joins TRBV5-6 to TRBJ2-2, with TRBD1 as a possible D gene (5 bases). The V and J ends lost 4 bases and 6 bases respectively, with 7 bases between them. Germline values: CDR1 SGHDT, CDR2 YYEEEE. The CDR3 covers 12 residues. In DNA form, the CDR3 reads TGTGCCAGCAGCCGACAGTCCGGGGAGCTGTTTTTT. Protein sequence: CASSRQSGELFF.

The chain carries TRBV28 and TRBJ1-5, with 9 nucleotides matching TRBD1. The CDR3 runs to 15 residues. Germline CDR1 reads MDHEN; CDR2 reads SYDVKM. J was trimmed by 4 bases and V by 6 bases; bases with no gene match: 7. Written as DNA, the CDR3 is TGTGCCAGCAGCGGGGACAGGGCCTCAAATCAGCCCCAGCATTTT. Its protein product is CASSGDRASNQPQHF.

V is TRBV10-3 and J is TRBJ2-5; 10 bases match TRBD1. This CDR3 region has 15 residues. Unmatched junction bases numbered 6, after V lost 3 bases and J lost 5 bases. CDR1 and CDR2 from the germline V gene are ENHRY and SYGVKD. The CDR3 sequence is CAISEWDRGGETQYF. CDR3 in DNA: TGTGCCATCAGTGAATGGGACAGGGGAGGGGAGACCCAGTACTTC.

This chain uses TRBV19 with TRBJ1-2; no clear D gene. CDR3 size: 15 residues. Trimming cost V 3 bases and J 3 bases, with 14 bases left between them. Germline assignment: CDR1 LNHDA and CDR2 SQIVND (reference sequence). CDR3 in DNA: TGTGCCAGTAGTATTGGAAGCCCAGACTACTATGGCTACACCTTC. As protein: CASSIGSPDYYGYTF.

CDR3 protein: CASSQGTPGGSGNTIYF. CDR3 sequence (DNA): TGTGCCAGCAGCCAGGGCACCCCGGGGGGCTCTGGAAACACCATATATTTT. J is TRBJ1-3 and V is TRBV3-1 (or the pseudogene TRBV3-2); maybe TRBD1 (5 bases). CDR3 length: 17 residues. Between the trimmed V and J ends, which lost 3 bases and 0 bases, there was a span of 15 bases. Looked up from germline, CDR1 is LGHDT and CDR2 is YNNKEL (reference sequence).

The rearrangement uses TRBV7-3 and TRBJ1-6; D is perhaps TRBD1 (6 bases). V was shortened by 4 bases and J by 7 bases, with 11 bases between the two germline ends. The CDR3 sequence is 14 residues long. CDR1 SGHTA and CDR2 FQGTGA come from the germline V gene. The CDR3 region is CASSSTGVNSPLHF. The CDR3 DNA follows: TGTGCCAGCAGCTCGACAGGTGTAAATTCACCCCTCCACTTT.

This clone has just one count. The J gene is TRBJ2-1, the V gene TRBV29-1; possible D gene TRBD1, 6 bases. Germline CDR1 and CDR2: SQVTM and ANQGSEA. V was cut by 0 bases and J by 9 bases, with 18 bases left in between. The CDR3 contains 15 residues. In DNA form, the CDR3 reads TGCAGCGTTGAAGATATAGGACAGTGGTCCGGTGAGCAGTTCTTC. Translation gives CSVEDIGQWSGEQFF.

V and J are TRBV5-1 and TRBJ2-7, with TRBD2 as a possible D gene (5 bases). Trimming removed 4 bases at V and 6 bases at J, with 11 bases between. The CDR3 runs 12 residues. Germline-derived CDR1 and CDR2 are SGHRS and YFSETQ. CDR3 nucleotides: TGCGCCAGCAGCCTCAGAGGGCCCGAGCAGTACTTC. Translated: CASSLRGPEQYF.

This chain connects TRBV5-1 to TRBJ2-1; TRBD2 matches 9 bases. The V and J ends lost 4 bases and 8 bases, in that order; junction bases with no gene match: 10. CDR1 SGHRS and CDR2 YFSETQ come from the germline V gene. This CDR3 contains 15 residues. DNA for the CDR3: TGCGCCAGCAGCCCCGGGGCGGGGGGGTTGGATGAGCAGTTCTTC. It codes for CASSPGAGGLDEQFF.

This clone is a singleton in its sample. The CDR3 loop is CASSLNPYEQYF. CDR3 nucleotide sequence: TGTGCCAGCAGCCTTAATCCCTACGAGCAGTACTTC. The rearrangement joins TRBV5-5 to TRBJ2-7; no definite D call. Germline CDR1 SGHKS, CDR2 YYEKEE (reference sequence). With 4 bases removed from V and 2 bases from J, the gap between germline ends came to 7 bases. This CDR3 contains 12 residues.

This chain joins TRBV5-1 and TRBJ1-1; a possible D gene is TRBD1 (6 bases). The V and J ends lost 0 bases and 0 bases respectively, with 12 bases between them. The CDR3 has 16 residues. The germline CDR1 and CDR2 sequences are SGHRS and YFSETQ. CDR3 region: CASSLERTVMNTEAFF. The CDR3, as DNA: TGCGCCAGCAGCTTGGAAAGGACAGTCATGAACACTGAAGCTTTCTTT.

The chain is built from TRBV7-8 and TRBJ1-1, with 8 bases lining up with TRBD1. Trimming took 1 base from V and 5 from J; bases not matched to a gene: 9. This CDR3 is 16 amino acids long. Germline V gene sequence: CDR1 SGHVS, CDR2 FQNEAQ. CDR3 sequence: CASSLGTGSPGTEAFF. DNA for the CDR3: TGTGCCAGCAGCTTAGGGACAGGGTCTCCGGGTACTGAAGCTTTCTTT.

This clone has a count of ten or more. The chain employs TRBV7-6 and TRBJ1-6, with 7 bases identical to TRBD1. The CDR3 spans 15 residues. Trimming took 1 base from V and 8 from J; bases not matched to a gene: 5. Germline V gene data show CDR1 as SGHVS and CDR2 as FNYEAQ. The DNA of the CDR3 is TGTGCCAGCAGCTTAGGAACGACAGGGTATTCACCCCTCCACTTT. Its protein product is CASSLGTTGYSPLHF.

The chain joins TRBV4-1 to TRBJ1-5; the D is unclear. This CDR3 has 15 amino acids. Trimming pared 8 bases from V and 1 base from J, leaving 15 bases between. The germline gives CDR1 MGHRA, CDR2 YSYEKL. In DNA, the CDR3 is TGCGCCAGCCGCCCGAGGGCAGGAAGCAATCAGCCCCAGCATTTT. Encoded protein: CASRPRAGSNQPQHF.

The rearrangement links TRBV9 to TRBJ1-3; weak D call: TRBD1 (6 bases). Germline CDR1 is SGDLS and CDR2 is YYNGEE. Trimming left V 4 bases short and J 5 bases short, with 16 bases between. This CDR3 comprises 15 residues. The CDR3 DNA is TGTGCCAGCAGCCCAGGGGACGGGGCGAGAAACACCATATATTTT. Encoded protein: CASSPGDGARNTIYF.

V gene TRBV18 combines with J gene TRBJ2-7; TRBD2 matches 10 bases. Trimming cost V 6 bases and J 7 bases; bases outside gene matches: 9. The length of the CDR3 is 14 residues. Per germline, CDR1 KGHSH and CDR2 LQKENI. The CDR3 loop is CASSRTSGDSEQYV. In DNA, the CDR3 is TGTGCCAGCTCCCGGACTAGCGGCGATAGTGAGCAGTACGTC.

The CDR3: CASRSYTDRDGYTF. The CDR3 DNA reads TGTGCCAGCAGAAGTTATACGGACAGGGATGGCTACACCTTC. This rearrangement joins TRBV5-6 to TRBJ1-2, with 8 bases that match TRBD1. Trimming at V came to 5 bases and at J to 6 bases, leaving 9 bases not matched to a gene. The CDR3 has 14 amino acids. Germline assignment: CDR1 SGHDT and CDR2 YYEEEE.

The V call is TRBV7-9, the J call TRBJ1-4; no firm D call. The CDR3 length is 16 residues. V gave up 1 base and J gave up 6 bases, with 15 bases separating them. CDR1 and CDR2 (germline): SEHNR, FQNEAQ (reference sequence). DNA of the CDR3: TGTGCCAGCAGCTTAGGGAGGAGGACGAGTGATGAAAAACTGTTTTTT. Encoded protein: CASSLGRRTSDEKLFF.

This chain uses TRBV27 with TRBJ1-6; 7 bases align to TRBD1. Per germline, CDR1 MNHEY and CDR2 SMNVEV (reference sequence). J lost 10 bases, V lost 6 bases, and 9 bases had no gene match. This CDR3 is built from 14 residues. This CDR3 reads CASRPGQPRSPLHF. The CDR3 DNA reads TGTGCCAGCAGGCCGGGACAGCCAAGGTCACCCCTCCACTTT.